This TCR beta chain was identified during a study of blood T cell repertoires in COVID-19. Background on the study: The study drew acute and convalescent COVID-19 samples from the United States, Italy and Spain. The cDNA or gDNA used as material had been derived from T cells, B-cell-depleted T cells, or PBMCs.

Study processing details: Using reference gene primer amplification, nucleated cell counts were estimated. Sequencing was performed with immunoSEQ multiplex PCR; in TCRdb, only in-frame clones are kept and a portion is missing. The DNA was the basis for D and trimming; V, J and clone size are from that table. The sample consists of some 230,000 clones, approximately 80% of them appearing once. This CDR3 contains 18 residues. The V gene end was trimmed by 7 bases and the J gene end by 3 bases; junction bases not matched to a gene: 19. Per germline, CDR1 KGHDR and CDR2 SFDVKD. Sequencing was carried out using peripheral blood. This clonotype originated in a woman aged 55-70 years who had recovered from COVID-19. The chain has TRBV24-1 and TRBJ1-2, with 7 nucleotides matching TRBD1. Written as DNA, the CDR3 is TGTGCCACCAGCGTCCCCCCGACAGGGACAGTCTGGCACTATGGCTACACCTTC. It specifies CATSVPPTGTVWHYGYTF.